This is a list of T cell receptor beta chains from one sample in a study of blood T cells in healthy people across ages. TCRdb passed the 5' RACE reads through MiXCR, listing each CDR3 protein once. The table includes about 1,400,000 distinct CDR3 sequences, 42% detected once. Sequences were obtained from blood. All receptors come from a woman between 18 and 30 years old in good health. The CDR3 runs from the conserved cysteine through the conserved F or W. Each record gives: clone size, D gene, J gene, V gene, CDR3 protein, CDR3 DNA. D genes are given only for firm matches. Clone size is shown for a subset of rows, as once, few, many or a class of expanded clone.

abundance: many
d_gene: .
j_gene: TRBJ2-5
v_gene: TRBV12-3/TRBV12-4
CDR3aa: CASSFSGGQETQYF
CDR3nt: TGTGCCAGCAGTTTTTCCGGGGGCCAAGAGACCCAGTACTTC

abundance: .
d_gene: .
j_gene: TRBJ1-1
v_gene: TRBV7-9
CDR3aa: CASRRGLTEAFF
CDR3nt: TGTGCCAGCAGGAGGGGTCTCACTGAAGCTTTCTTT

abundance: few
d_gene: TRBD1
j_gene: TRBJ1-1
v_gene: TRBV20-1
CDR3aa: CSGRQGNTEAFF
CDR3nt: TGCAGTGGCCGACAGGGGAACACTGAAGCTTTCTTT

abundance: .
d_gene: .
j_gene: TRBJ1-6
v_gene: TRBV7-3
CDR3aa: CASSLLERGLNSPLHF
CDR3nt: TGTGCCAGCAGCTTATTAGAGAGGGGGTTAAATTCACCCCTCCACTTT

abundance: .
d_gene: TRBD2
j_gene: TRBJ2-7
v_gene: TRBV10-3
CDR3aa: CAISESTSFGYEQYF
CDR3nt: TGTGCCATCAGTGAGTCGACTAGCTTTGGGTACGAGCAGTACTTC

abundance: once
d_gene: TRBD1
j_gene: TRBJ2-2
v_gene: TRBV6-5
CDR3aa: CASSTPGTGTGELFF
CDR3nt: TGTGCCAGCAGTACCCCCGGGACAGGGACCGGGGAGCTGTTTTTT

abundance: few
d_gene: .
j_gene: TRBJ2-5
v_gene: TRBV28
CDR3aa: CASSLGPSRNEQYF
CDR3nt: TGTGCCAGCAGTTTAGGACCCTCACGGAATGAGCAGTACTTC

abundance: .
d_gene: TRBD1
j_gene: TRBJ2-7
v_gene: TRBV12-3/TRBV12-4
CDR3aa: CASSTDRAVAYEQYF
CDR3nt: TGTGCCAGCAGTACGGACAGGGCCGTGGCCTACGAGCAGTACTTC

abundance: once
d_gene: .
j_gene: TRBJ1-6
v_gene: TRBV28
CDR3aa: CAILRGNSPLHF
CDR3nt: TGTGCCATCCTACGGGGAAATTCACCCCTCCACTTT

abundance: .
d_gene: TRBD1
j_gene: TRBJ1-4
v_gene: TRBV6-1
CDR3aa: CASSEVGQGNEKLFF
CDR3nt: TGTGCCAGCAGTGAAGTCGGACAGGGCAATGAAAAACTGTTTTTT

abundance: few
d_gene: TRBD2
j_gene: TRBJ2-1
v_gene: TRBV12-3/TRBV12-4
CDR3aa: CASSFLGGMGEQFF
CDR3nt: TGTGCCAGCAGTTTCTTGGGGGGGATGGGTGAGCAGTTCTTC

abundance: .
d_gene: .
j_gene: TRBJ2-3
v_gene: TRBV20-1
CDR3aa: CSACPIRDTQYF
CDR3nt: TGCAGTGCTTGCCCGATTCGGGATACGCAGTATTTT

abundance: .
d_gene: .
j_gene: TRBJ1-5
v_gene: TRBV20-1
CDR3aa: CSARDPAGSNQPQHF
CDR3nt: TGCAGTGCTAGAGATCCGGCAGGGAGTAATCAGCCCCAGCATTTT

abundance: .
d_gene: .
j_gene: TRBJ2-7
v_gene: TRBV19
CDR3aa: CASSIGATTYEQYF
CDR3nt: TGTGCCAGTAGTATCGGGGCAACAACCTACGAGCAGTACTTC

abundance: .
d_gene: .
j_gene: TRBJ1-1
v_gene: TRBV6-5
CDR3aa: CASSYRSRGTEAFF
CDR3nt: TGTGCCAGCAGTTACCGGTCCAGGGGTACTGAAGCTTTCTTT

abundance: few
d_gene: .
j_gene: TRBJ1-2
v_gene: TRBV7-2
CDR3aa: CASSPPPSYGYTF
CDR3nt: TGTGCCAGCAGCCCCCCCCCCAGCTATGGCTACACCTTC

abundance: .
d_gene: TRBD1
j_gene: TRBJ1-2
v_gene: TRBV10-3
CDR3aa: CAISPGQGGYGYTF
CDR3nt: TGTGCCATCAGTCCGGGACAGGGAGGCTATGGCTACACCTTC

abundance: .
d_gene: .
j_gene: TRBJ2-3
v_gene: TRBV24-1
CDR3aa: CATSDPRQTDTQYF
CDR3nt: TGTGCCACCAGTGATCCCCGACAAACAGATACGCAGTATTTT

abundance: once
d_gene: TRBD2
j_gene: TRBJ2-3
v_gene: TRBV5-6
CDR3aa: CASSPEVAGPGDTQYF
CDR3nt: TGTGCCAGCAGCCCGGAGGTAGCGGGGCCCGGCGATACGCAGTATTTT

abundance: many
d_gene: TRBD1
j_gene: TRBJ2-7
v_gene: TRBV29-1
CDR3aa: CSVADPGQAEYEQYF
CDR3nt: TGCAGCGTTGCAGATCCGGGACAGGCAGAGTACGAGCAGTACTTC

abundance: .
d_gene: TRBD1
j_gene: TRBJ1-6
v_gene: TRBV12-3/TRBV12-4
CDR3aa: CASKNRGFSYNSPLHF
CDR3nt: TGTGCCAGCAAAAACAGGGGATTCTCCTATAATTCACCCCTCCACTTT

abundance: .
d_gene: TRBD2
j_gene: TRBJ2-7
v_gene: TRBV4-1
CDR3aa: CASSQRSGDSYEQYF
CDR3nt: TGCGCCAGCAGCCAACGGAGCGGGGACTCCTACGAGCAGTACTTC

abundance: once
d_gene: .
j_gene: TRBJ2-1
v_gene: TRBV28
CDR3aa: CAAGVNAAGDNEQFF
CDR3nt: TGTGCCGCCGGGGTCAACGCCGCAGGGGACAATGAGCAGTTCTTC

abundance: .
d_gene: TRBD1
j_gene: TRBJ2-7
v_gene: TRBV6-6
CDR3aa: CASSYQDRGTYEQYF
CDR3nt: TGTGCCAGCAGTTACCAAGACAGGGGTACATACGAGCAGTACTTC

abundance: .
d_gene: .
j_gene: TRBJ2-1
v_gene: TRBV3-1
CDR3aa: CASSLGAGFNEQFF
CDR3nt: TGTGCCAGCAGCCTCGGGGCAGGGTTCAATGAGCAGTTCTTC

abundance: .
d_gene: TRBD1
j_gene: TRBJ2-4
v_gene: TRBV29-1
CDR3aa: CSVRDSDLGEQYF
CDR3nt: TGCAGCGTCCGGGACAGCGATTTAGGAGAGCAGTACTTC

abundance: .
d_gene: TRBD1
j_gene: TRBJ2-7
v_gene: TRBV20-1
CDR3aa: CSAVDRENSYEQYF
CDR3nt: TGCAGTGCCGTGGACAGGGAAAATTCCTACGAGCAGTACTTC

abundance: .
d_gene: TRBD2
j_gene: TRBJ2-5
v_gene: TRBV5-1
CDR3aa: CASSPTSGGAKETQYF
CDR3nt: TGCGCCAGCAGCCCTACTAGCGGGGGGGCCAAAGAGACCCAGTACTTC

abundance: few
d_gene: TRBD2
j_gene: TRBJ2-1
v_gene: TRBV5-1
CDR3aa: CASSLVGTSGGLGDEQFF
CDR3nt: TGCGCCAGCAGCTTGGTCGGGACTAGCGGGGGGTTGGGTGATGAGCAGTTCTTC

abundance: .
d_gene: TRBD1
j_gene: TRBJ2-7
v_gene: TRBV12-3/TRBV12-4
CDR3aa: CASRVDRGGDEQYF
CDR3nt: TGTGCCAGCAGGGTGGACAGGGGCGGGGACGAGCAGTACTTC

abundance: few
d_gene: .
j_gene: TRBJ2-7
v_gene: TRBV7-2
CDR3aa: CASSLNRATDEQYF
CDR3nt: TGTGCCAGCAGCTTAAACAGGGCCACTGACGAGCAGTACTTC

abundance: many
d_gene: TRBD2
j_gene: TRBJ2-7
v_gene: TRBV14
CDR3aa: CASSQGPSGSYEQYF
CDR3nt: TGTGCCAGCAGCCAAGGGCCTAGCGGGAGCTACGAGCAGTACTTC

abundance: few
d_gene: .
j_gene: TRBJ2-7
v_gene: TRBV21-1
CDR3aa: CASRQGGTYEQYF
CDR3nt: TGTGCCAGCCGACAGGGGGGGACCTACGAGCAGTACTTC

abundance: .
d_gene: .
j_gene: TRBJ2-3
v_gene: TRBV20-1
CDR3aa: CSGSVSGSTDTQYF
CDR3nt: TGCAGCGGGAGTGTCAGTGGAAGCACAGATACGCAGTATTTT

abundance: .
d_gene: TRBD2
j_gene: TRBJ2-5
v_gene: TRBV20-1
CDR3aa: CSARDIIQAGRGETQYF
CDR3nt: TGCAGTGCTAGAGATATCATACAAGCGGGAAGGGGAGAGACCCAGTACTTC